The 26 T cell receptor beta chains presented below share a single source sample, sequenced in a study of cytomegalovirus exposure and HLA in healthy donors. Both 60 Vbeta primers and 13 Jbeta primers went into the PCR. The table came from immunoSEQ multiplex PCR; TCRdb's copy has only in-frame clones and leaves some out. This sample has about 170,000 clones, with roughly three quarters found just once. The material sequenced was PBMCs. These TCRs come from a woman in her forties or fifties in good health and CMV-seronegative.

CDR3 sequence (DNA): TGTGCCAGCAGTACACAGGGATCACCCCTCCACTTT. As protein: CASSTQGSPLHF. The rearrangement joins TRBV6-5 to TRBJ1-6; tentative D call: TRBD1 (6 bases). Trimming took off 5 bases at V and 10 bases at J, with 9 bases between the two ends. CDR3 length: 12 amino acids. The germline CDR1 and CDR2 sequences are MNHEY and SVGAGI.

This clone has only one observation. The chain carries TRBV6-6 and TRBJ2-6; the D gene is possibly TRBD1 (5 bases). CDR1 MNHNY and CDR2 SVGAGI come from the germline V gene (reference sequence). The CDR3 is made up of 15 amino acids. The V end lost 5 bases, the J end lost 4 bases, and 12 bases lay between the germline ends. CDR3 coding DNA: TGTGCCAGCAGTAACCAGGGTACCGGGGCCAACGTCCTGACTTTC. Translated: CASSNQGTGANVLTF.

V and J are TRBV7-2 and TRBJ2-5; D is unresolved. The CDR3 has 15 residues. Germline V gene data show CDR1 as SGHTA and CDR2 as FQGNSA. Trimming pared 0 bases from V and 0 bases from J, leaving 8 bases between. For the CDR3, the DNA is TGTGCCAGCAGCTTAGCCCCAGTGCACCAAGAGACCCAGTACTTC. It yields the protein CASSLAPVHQETQYF.

Only a few counts were recorded for this clone. The chain combines TRBV6-5 with TRBJ2-4; 9 nucleotides line up with TRBD1. The CDR3 has 15 residues. Germline lookup yields CDR1 MNHEY and CDR2 SVGAGI. The trim removed 6 bases at V and 6 bases at J, leaving 9 bases unmatched. CDR3 sequence reads: CASSTGGANRNIQYF. The CDR3 bases are TGTGCCAGCAGCACAGGGGGCGCGAATAGAAACATTCAGTACTTC.

This clone was counted between two and nine times. CDR3 region: CASSGSGKNTGELFF. The CDR3 nucleotides read TGTGCCAGCAGCGGTAGCGGGAAGAACACCGGGGAGCTGTTTTTT. This chain connects TRBV9 to TRBJ2-2; TRBD2 agrees at 8 bases. The V segment lost 3 bases and the J segment 1 base; nucleotides outside the gene matches: 2. CDR3 length: 15 residues. Germline V gives CDR1 SGDLS, CDR2 YYNGEE.

The CDR3 protein is CASSSSEGSSYEQYF. CDR3 DNA sequence: TGTGCCAGCAGTTCTTCTGAGGGAAGCTCCTACGAGCAGTACTTC. This chain uses TRBV6-5 with TRBJ2-7, with D maybe TRBD2 (5 bases). The germline V and J ends were trimmed by 4 bases and 0 bases, with 13 bases remaining between them. CDR3 length equals 15 residues. Germline V gene data show CDR1 as MNHEY and CDR2 as SVGAGI.

This clone was recorded a few times. The chain has TRBV5-1 and TRBJ2-7, with a tentative D call TRBD2 (5 bases). V was trimmed by 4 bases and J by 7 bases, leaving 18 bases between them. CDR3 length equals 14 residues. Germline V lookup: CDR1 SGHRS, CDR2 YFSETQ. CDR3: CASSRTNNAGEQYF. The CDR3 DNA sequence: TGCGCCAGCAGCCGGACGAATAACGCGGGTGAGCAGTACTTC. Drawing the rest from reference TRBV5-1 and TRBJ2-7, the complete variable domain is KAGVTQTPRYLIKTRGQQVTLSCSPISGHRSVSWYQQTPGQGLQFLFEYFSETQRNKGNFPGRFSGRQFSNSRSEMNVSTLELGDSALYLCASSRTNNAGEQYFGPGTRLTVT.

The J gene is TRBJ2-7, the V gene TRBV28; 9 bases agree with TRBD1. The CDR3 is made up of 16 amino acids. CDR1 MDHEN and CDR2 SYDVKM come from the germline V gene. Trimming cost V 4 bases and J 2 bases; bases outside gene matches: 9. The CDR3 DNA is TGTGCCAGCAGTTCGTCCGGGACAGGGATCACCTACGAGCAGTACTTC. Its translation: CASSSSGTGITYEQYF.

This chain connects TRBV10-3 to TRBJ2-7; unclear D gene. Per germline, CDR1 ENHRY and CDR2 SYGVKD. Trimming left V 6 bases short and J 2 bases short, with 14 bases between. The CDR3 has 14 residues. CDR3 coding DNA: TGTGCCATCAGGTTGGAGACGGGTACCTACGAGCAGTACTTC. This gives the protein CAIRLETGTYEQYF.

The genes are TRBV5-6 and TRBJ2-7; D may be TRBD1 (5 bases). V was shortened by 0 bases and J by 0 bases, with 13 bases between the two germline ends. The CDR3 runs to 16 residues. Germline V lookup: CDR1 SGHDT, CDR2 YYEEEE. CDR3 in DNA: TGTGCCAGCAGCTTGGGACAGACCTACTCCTCCTACGAGCAGTACTTC. This codes for CASSLGQTYSSYEQYF.

Only one count was recorded for this clone. The chain recombines TRBV28 with TRBJ1-4; TRBD1 matches 7 bases. CDR1 is MDHEN and CDR2 is SYDVKM in the germline V gene. There are 14 residues in the CDR3. Losses at the gene ends were 5 bases for V and 8 bases for J; bases not matched to a gene: 8. Here the CDR3 DNA reads TGTGCCAGCAGTGTACCCGGGACAGTCGAAAAACTGTTTTTT. This translates into CASSVPGTVEKLFF.

This sequence joins TRBV7-8 and TRBJ1-3; 7 positions match TRBD1. Germline V gene sequence: CDR1 SGHVS, CDR2 FQNEAQ. This CDR3 is 16 amino acids long. The ends lost 5 bases at V and 0 bases at J; junction bases unmatched: 7. The CDR3 sequence: CASSQQGVSSGNTIYF. DNA for the CDR3: TGTGCCAGCAGCCAGCAGGGGGTGAGCTCTGGAAACACCATATATTTT.

This clone was picked up one time. Here the CDR3 reads CAWSASGNHIEKLFF. For the CDR3, the DNA is TGTGCCTGGAGTGCTTCAGGGAATCATATTGAAAAACTGTTTTTT. The chain is built from TRBV30 and TRBJ1-4, with a possible D match to TRBD1 (5 bases). Germline V CDR1 and CDR2: GTSNPN, SVGIG (reference sequence). V lost 1 base, J lost 7 bases, and 16 bases lay in between. The CDR3 length is 15 residues.

The sample holds a few counts of this clone. This chain uses TRBV7-9 with TRBJ1-1; 9 nucleotides match TRBD1. The CDR3 totals 16 residues. Germline assignment: CDR1 SEHNR and CDR2 FQNEAQ (reference sequence). Trimming removed 3 bases from V and 5 bases from J; junction bases left unmatched: 10. The CDR3 reads CASSFRTGVKSTEAFF. The DNA for the CDR3 is TGTGCCAGCAGCTTCAGGACAGGGGTGAAGAGTACTGAAGCTTTCTTT.

CDR3 sequence (DNA): TGTGCCAGCAGTTACCCTAATGAGGGTGACTATGGCTACACCTTC. It encodes CASSYPNEGDYGYTF. The chain joins TRBV6-6 to TRBJ1-2; no firm D call. Germline CDR1 reads MNHNY; CDR2 reads SVGAGI (reference sequence). This CDR3 is built from 15 residues. The germline V and J ends were trimmed by 2 bases and 3 bases, with 13 bases remaining between them.

The V gene is TRBV5-1, the J gene TRBJ1-2; 7 positions match TRBD1. The J segment lost 4 bases and the V segment lost 5 bases, leaving 11 bases of the junction unmatched. The CDR3 loop spans 15 amino acids. CDR1 SGHRS and CDR2 YFSETQ come from the germline V gene. CDR3: CASRVGDSAGYGYTF. The CDR3 nucleotides are TGCGCCAGCAGGGTAGGGGACAGCGCCGGCTATGGCTACACCTTC. Using reference TRBV5-1 and TRBJ1-2 for the parts outside the CDR3, the full variable domain is KAGVTQTPRYLIKTRGQQVTLSCSPISGHRSVSWYQQTPGQGLQFLFEYFSETQRNKGNFPGRFSGRQFSNSRSEMNVSTLELGDSALYLCASRVGDSAGYGYTFGSGTRLTVV.

Only a few counts were recorded for this clone. V and J are TRBV5-6 and TRBJ1-2; the D gene is possibly TRBD1 (6 bases). Trimming took 4 bases from V and 3 from J, leaving 13 bases between them. The CDR3 is made up of 14 amino acids. CDR1 SGHDT and CDR2 YYEEEE come from the germline V gene. CDR3 sequence: CASSPLSGDYGYTF. The CDR3 DNA is TGTGCCAGCAGCCCATTGTCAGGGGACTATGGCTACACCTTC.

The V call is TRBV28, the J call TRBJ2-7, with 9 positions matching TRBD1. The CDR3 runs 14 residues. Germline CDR1 MDHEN, CDR2 SYDVKM. J gave up 3 bases and V 10 bases, and 10 bases lay outside the gene matches. The CDR3 region is CATPPGQGIYEQYF. CDR3 DNA: TGTGCCACACCCCCGGGACAGGGAATCTACGAGCAGTACTTC.

V is TRBV28 and J is TRBJ1-4; 10 bases align to TRBD1. V was clipped by 8 bases and J by 8 bases; unmatched bases: 14. CDR1 and CDR2 (germline): MDHEN, SYDVKM. The CDR3 loop spans 16 amino acids. The DNA for the CDR3 is TGTGCCAGCTGTACGACAGGGGGCGGGTTGTGCGAAAAACTGTTTTTT. Translating gives CASCTTGGGLCEKLFF.

This chain links TRBV29-1 with TRBJ1-2; TRBD1 might be the D (6 bases). V was clipped by 6 bases and J by 5 bases, with 16 bases between them. CDR1 and CDR2 from the germline V gene are SQVTM and ANQGSEA. CDR3 length equals 13 residues. CDR3 sequence: CSVDMDSRYGYTF. The CDR3 DNA is TGCAGCGTAGACATGGACAGCCGTTATGGCTACACCTTC. The entire variable domain, with the rest obtained from reference TRBV29-1 and TRBJ1-2, is as follows: SAVISQKPSRDICQRGTSLTIQCQVDSQVTMMFWYRQQPGQSLTLIATANQGSEATYESGFVIDKFPISRPNLTFSTLTVSNMSPEDSSIYLCSVDMDSRYGYTFGSGTRLTVV.

The chain joins TRBV9 to TRBJ2-2; a possible D gene is TRBD2 (6 bases). This CDR3 region has 16 residues. V was clipped by 6 bases and J by 7 bases, with 22 bases between them. Germline V gives CDR1 SGDLS, CDR2 YYNGEE. In DNA, the CDR3 is TGTGCCAGCACCACAGACGGTGGGGGGTCTCGCGGGGAGCTGTTTTTT. Protein sequence: CASTTDGGGSRGELFF.

The J gene is TRBJ2-5, the V gene TRBV6-5; 10 bases match TRBD2. V gave up 0 bases and J gave up 2 bases; unmatched junction bases: 3. This CDR3 contains 16 residues. Per the germline V gene, CDR1 is MNHEY and CDR2 is SVGAGI. CDR3 coding DNA: TGTGCCAGCAGTTACTCGATTAGCGGGGGGCAAGAGACCCAGTACTTC. This codes for CASSYSISGGQETQYF.

The genes are TRBV19 and TRBJ1-4; 8 positions match TRBD1. Germline V CDR1 and CDR2: LNHDA, SQIVND (reference sequence). The CDR3 runs to 14 residues. The V gene end was trimmed by 9 bases and the J gene end by 8 bases; junction bases not matched to a gene: 11. The CDR3 region is CASKAPGTGEKLFF. As DNA, the CDR3 is TGTGCCAGCAAAGCCCCCGGGACAGGCGAAAAACTGTTTTTT.

The chain employs TRBV6-5 and TRBJ2-5; D call uncertain. Germline V gives CDR1 MNHEY, CDR2 SVGAGI. Trimming stripped 0 bases from V and 6 bases from J, with 11 bases between. The CDR3 totals 14 residues. CDR3 in DNA: TGTGCCAGCAGTTACTCCGGCGGCCCCCAGACCCAGTACTTC. It yields the protein CASSYSGGPQTQYF.

V gene TRBV19 combines with J gene TRBJ2-6; 9 bases line up with TRBD1. CDR3 size: 15 residues. J was trimmed by 0 bases and V by 8 bases; bases with no gene match: 2. Germline V gene sequence: CDR1 LNHDA, CDR2 SQIVND (reference sequence). The DNA of the CDR3 is TGTGCCAGTGGACAGGGGCTCTCTGGGGCCAACGTCCTGACTTTC. Protein sequence: CASGQGLSGANVLTF.

The chain has TRBV6-5 and TRBJ2-3; D is uncertain. CDR3 length equals 13 residues. Germline CDR1 is MNHEY and CDR2 is SVGAGI. With 4 bases removed from V and 1 base from J, the gap between germline ends came to 6 bases. CDR3 coding DNA: TGTGCCAGCAGTTCGTTTGGCACAGATACGCAGTATTTT. Translating gives CASSSFGTDTQYF.